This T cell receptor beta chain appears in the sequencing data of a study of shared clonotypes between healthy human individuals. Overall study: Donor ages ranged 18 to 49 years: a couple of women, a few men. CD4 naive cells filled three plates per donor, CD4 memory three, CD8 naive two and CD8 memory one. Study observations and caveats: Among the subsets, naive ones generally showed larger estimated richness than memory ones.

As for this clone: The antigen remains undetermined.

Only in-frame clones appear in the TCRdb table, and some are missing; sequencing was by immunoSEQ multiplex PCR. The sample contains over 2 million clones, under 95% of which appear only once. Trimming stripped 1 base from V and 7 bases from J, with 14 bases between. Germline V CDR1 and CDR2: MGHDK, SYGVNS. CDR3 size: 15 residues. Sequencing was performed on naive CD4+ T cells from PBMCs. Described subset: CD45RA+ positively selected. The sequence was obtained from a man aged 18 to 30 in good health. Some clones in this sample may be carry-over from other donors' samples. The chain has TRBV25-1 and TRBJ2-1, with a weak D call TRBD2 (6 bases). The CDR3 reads CASSEWTGAGNEQFF. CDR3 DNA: TGTGCCAGCAGTGAATGGACGGGAGCAGGTAATGAGCAGTTCTTC.